This T cell receptor (beta chain) was captured in a study of cytomegalovirus exposure and HLA in healthy donors. Study background: Sequencing of approximately 190 million T cells in an earlier analysis found 95 million to 120 million unique TCR beta sequences. Study-level points and caveats: Among TCR beta chains, those listed as cytomegalovirus-associated numbered fewer than 200. A later analysis linked 15,000 to 20,000 TCR beta sequences to HLA alleles at 0.05 false discovery rate.

13 Jbeta primers and 60 Vbeta primers were used for the PCR. Measured with immunoSEQ multiplex PCR; TCRdb has only the in-frame clones, and not every one. The sample lists approximately 190,000 clones, approximately 70% occurring once. The CDR3 has 14 amino acids. The germline CDR1 and CDR2 sequences are SGHTS and YDEGEE. Trimming stripped 1 base from V and 4 bases from J, with 11 bases between. On this clone itself: Its cognate antigen is unknown.

The material sequenced was PBMCs. This clonotype originated in a woman in her 30s in good health and CMV-seronegative. The V call is TRBV5-8, the J call TRBJ1-2; D may be TRBD1 (5 bases). The CDR3 loop is CASSLSREPYGYTF. For the CDR3, the DNA is TGTGCCAGCAGCTTGAGCAGGGAACCCTATGGCTACACCTTC.